Below, 23 T cell receptor beta chains from the same sample are listed, as sequenced in a study of blood T cell repertoires in COVID-19. TCRdb's table, derived via immunoSEQ multiplex PCR, lists solely in-frame clones and lacks some. The sample consists of under 350,000 clones, 75% to 90% of them appearing once. The sequencing input was peripheral blood. The receptor source for this set is a man between 35 and 55 years old with acute or convalescent COVID-19.

The rearrangement joins TRBV6-5 to TRBJ1-2; TRBD1 is a possible D gene (6 bases). CDR1 is MNHEY, CDR2 SVGAGI, per germline. CDR3 size: 13 residues. The V end was cut by 3 bases, the J end by 7 bases, with 12 bases between. CDR3 region: CASSYQGMGGYTF. The CDR3 DNA reads TGTGCCAGCAGTTATCAGGGGATGGGTGGCTACACCTTC.

The chain employs TRBV5-4 and TRBJ2-2; weak D call: TRBD1 (5 bases). The germline V and J ends were trimmed by 0 bases and 1 base, with 7 bases remaining between them. This CDR3 has 15 residues. The germline V gene encodes CDR1 SGHNT and CDR2 YYREEE (reference sequence). The CDR3 protein is CASSLATGNTGELFF. The CDR3 DNA sequence: TGTGCCAGCAGCTTGGCAACAGGGAACACCGGGGAGCTGTTTTTT.

This clone is a singleton in its sample. V and J are TRBV28 and TRBJ1-1; D gene uncertain. V lost 10 bases, J lost 6 bases, and 21 bases lay in between. This CDR3 has 14 residues. In germline, CDR1 is MDHEN, CDR2 SYDVKM. CDR3 bases: TGTGCCACCTCGTTGGAGGTGGAGGTCGCTGAAGCTTTCTTT. This encodes CATSLEVEVAEAFF.

The CDR3 region has the DNA TGTGCCAGCTCAGAGACAGGAAGGCAGTACTTC. It yields the protein CASSETGRQYF. The chain employs TRBV18 and TRBJ2-7, with a tentative D call TRBD1 (6 bases). Per the germline V gene, CDR1 is KGHSH and CDR2 is LQKENI. Trimming cost V 5 bases and J 9 bases, with 11 bases left between them. The CDR3 loop spans 11 amino acids.

V and J are TRBV19 and TRBJ2-3; 7 bases line up with TRBD1. With 5 bases clipped from V and 4 bases from J, the junction kept 6 bases outside the gene matches. The CDR3 sequence is 14 residues long. CDR1 is LNHDA, CDR2 SQIVND, per germline (reference sequence). The CDR3 loop reads CASSPWDSADTQYF. CDR3 coding DNA: TGTGCCAGTAGTCCCTGGGACAGTGCAGATACGCAGTATTTT.

The rearrangement joins TRBV5-4 to TRBJ2-1; 12 nucleotides match TRBD2. The CDR3 is 16 residues long. The germline V gene has CDR1 SGHNT and CDR2 YYREEE (reference sequence). Trimming took 1 base from V and 5 from J; bases not matched to a gene: 4. For the CDR3, the DNA is TGTGCCAGCAGCTTGAGACTAGCGGGGGCCCACAATGAGCAGTTCTTC. It yields the protein CASSLRLAGAHNEQFF.

The V gene is TRBV11-2, the J gene TRBJ1-1; the match to TRBD1 covers 7 bases. Germline V gene lookup returns CDR1 SGHAT and CDR2 FQNNGV. The trim removed 1 base at V and 12 bases at J, leaving 8 bases unmatched. This CDR3 has 13 amino acids. CDR3 loop: CASSLARQGISFF. As DNA, the CDR3 is TGTGCCAGCAGCTTAGCTAGACAGGGCATTTCTTTCTTT.

The chain carries TRBV5-1 and TRBJ1-1; D might be TRBD1 (6 bases). Trimming stripped 1 base from V and 5 bases from J, with 12 bases between. This CDR3 region has 14 residues. CDR1 is SGHRS and CDR2 is YFSETQ in the germline V gene. The CDR3 protein is CASSLSLTGTEAFF. The CDR3 coding sequence is TGCGCCAGCAGCTTGAGTCTAACAGGGACTGAAGCTTTCTTT.

This clone was picked up a small number of times. CDR3 loop: CASRVDRAPQPQHF. In DNA, the CDR3 is TGTGCCAGCAGGGTTGACAGGGCGCCTCAGCCCCAGCATTTT. J is TRBJ1-5 and V is TRBV2, with 7 bases fitting TRBD1. This CDR3 region has 14 residues. The germline CDR1 and CDR2 sequences are SNHLY and FYNNEI. V lost 6 bases, J lost 6 bases, and 8 bases stayed unmatched.

The gene calls are TRBV20-1 and TRBJ1-5, with 7 bases aligning to TRBD1. Trimming cost V 3 bases and J 9 bases; bases outside gene matches: 14. Germline values: CDR1 DFQATT, CDR2 SNEGSKA (reference sequence). This CDR3 has 15 residues. The chain's CDR3 is CSASPGQDFEGPQHF. The CDR3 DNA sequence: TGCAGTGCTAGTCCTGGACAGGACTTTGAGGGGCCCCAGCATTTT.

J is TRBJ1-2 and V is TRBV6-5, with D unresolved. Trimming cost V 8 bases and J 6 bases, with 7 bases left between them. Germline V CDR1 and CDR2: MNHEY, SVGAGI. The CDR3 length is 10 residues. The CDR3 bases are TGTGCCAGCGCTGAGAATGGCTACACCTTC. Residues: CASAENGYTF.

The chain carries TRBV2 and TRBJ1-6; no definite D call. The CDR3 sequence is 15 residues long. Per germline, CDR1 SNHLY and CDR2 FYNNEI. The V and J ends lost 1 base and 2 bases respectively, with 6 bases between them. CDR3 coding DNA: TGTGCCAGCAGTGAAGGAGGGACCTATAATTCACCCCTCCACTTT. Amino acids: CASSEGGTYNSPLHF.

The chain has TRBV7-9 and TRBJ1-4; no clear D gene. Germline V gene data show CDR1 as SEHNR and CDR2 as FQNEAQ (reference sequence). CDR3 length: 14 amino acids. V lost 4 bases, J lost 4 bases, and 10 bases lay in between. DNA for the CDR3: TGTGCCAGCAGCTACGGGTTCGTTAATGAAAAACTGTTTTTT. Translating it yields CASSYGFVNEKLFF.

The V and J genes are TRBV28 and TRBJ2-1, with a possible D match to TRBD1 (6 bases). Germline V lookup: CDR1 MDHEN, CDR2 SYDVKM. V was cut by 3 bases and J by 4 bases, with 13 bases left in between. The CDR3 runs 15 residues. The CDR3 nucleotides are TGTGCCAGCAGTTTGTTGGGGACACAGTACAATGAGCAGTTCTTC. It yields the protein CASSLLGTQYNEQFF.

The V call is TRBV3-1 (or the pseudogene TRBV3-2), the J call TRBJ1-1; no reliable D call. CDR3 length: 15 residues. The V gene's germline CDR1 is LGHDT and CDR2 YNNKEL (reference sequence). V was trimmed by 1 base and J by 3 bases, leaving 12 bases between them. The CDR3 here is CASSQGTLPDTEAFF. The CDR3 DNA is TGTGCCAGCAGCCAAGGAACCCTACCTGACACTGAAGCTTTCTTT.

This sequence joins TRBV5-4 and TRBJ2-7, with 9 positions matching TRBD1. The CDR3 runs to 14 residues. From germline, CDR1 is SGHNT and CDR2 YYREEE (reference sequence). The V and J ends lost 4 bases and 5 bases, in that order; junction bases with no gene match: 7. CDR3 nucleotides: TGTGCCAGCAGCCCTGGACAGGGGTACCACGAGCAGTACTTC. This sequence encodes CASSPGQGYHEQYF.

J is TRBJ2-1 and V is TRBV6-5; maybe TRBD1 (6 bases). V lost 9 bases and J lost 7, with 10 bases in between. This CDR3 has 11 residues. In germline, CDR1 is MNHEY, CDR2 SVGAGI. This chain's CDR3 is CASSRGNEQFF. DNA of the CDR3: TGTGCCAGTTCGAGGGGGAATGAGCAGTTCTTC.

The V and J genes are TRBV24-1 and TRBJ1-1; perhaps TRBD1 as D (5 bases). Trimming took off 2 bases at V and 0 bases at J, with 9 bases between the two ends. This CDR3 comprises 15 residues. CDR1 is KGHDR, CDR2 SFDVKD, per germline. CDR3 protein: CATSDSRVMNTEAFF. The CDR3 DNA reads as TGTGCCACCAGTGATTCCAGGGTAATGAACACTGAAGCTTTCTTT.

This clone was counted a few times. The chain uses TRBV7-2 and TRBJ1-2; TRBD1 matches 7 bases. The CDR3 is 14 residues long. V lost 5 bases, J lost 8 bases, and 11 bases stayed unmatched. Germline V gene lookup returns CDR1 SGHTA and CDR2 FQGNSA. CDR3 sequence: CASSHRDRVDGYTF. The CDR3 bases are TGTGCCAGCAGCCATCGAGACAGGGTAGACGGCTACACCTTC.

The V gene is TRBV6-5, the J gene TRBJ1-1; D is uncertain. Germline-derived CDR1 and CDR2 are MNHEY and SVGAGI. Trimming took 6 bases from V and 1 from J, leaving 9 bases between them. The CDR3 sequence is 13 residues long. The DNA for the CDR3 is TGTGCCAGCAGAACTCCGGGGAACACTGAAGCTTTCTTT. It encodes CASRTPGNTEAFF.

The rearrangement joins TRBV7-2 to TRBJ2-1; D possibly corresponds to TRBD1 (5 bases). The CDR3 consists of 15 residues. Between the trimmed V and J ends, which lost 1 base and 7 bases, there was a span of 14 bases. Per germline, CDR1 SGHTA and CDR2 FQGNSA. The CDR3 sequence is CASSLERGPWNEQFF. The DNA for the CDR3 is TGTGCCAGCAGCTTAGAAAGGGGCCCCTGGAATGAGCAGTTCTTC.

J is TRBJ1-2 and V is TRBV6-1; tentatively, D is TRBD1 (5 bases). Trimming shortened V by 2 bases and J by 4 bases, and 20 bases separated the two germline ends. CDR1 and CDR2 (germline): MNHNS, SASEGT. CDR3 length: 17 residues. CDR3 protein: CASSEPPGLLGGYGYTF. The CDR3 DNA reads as TGTGCCAGCAGTGAACCCCCCGGACTCCTGGGGGGCTATGGCTACACCTTC.

The count of this clone is one. The V gene is TRBV4-1, the J gene TRBJ2-3, with TRBD2 identical over 9 bases. Germline CDR1 and CDR2: MGHRA and YSYEKL. The V segment lost 4 bases and the J segment 5 bases; nucleotides outside the gene matches: 10. The length of the CDR3 is 16 residues. The CDR3 DNA is TGCGCCAGCAGCCTCCCGGGCGGGGGGGCCGAAGATACGCAGTATTTT. Translation gives CASSLPGGGAEDTQYF.